This record concerns one T cell receptor beta chain sequence. Its antigen is unidentified. This PCR relied on a set of 60 Vbeta primers and 13 Jbeta primers. Only in-frame clones appear in the TCRdb table, and some are missing; sequencing was by immunoSEQ multiplex PCR. With some 150,000 clones in the sample, the ten largest clones hold roughly 2%. The sample originates from a study of cytomegalovirus exposure and HLA in healthy donors. Overall study results and limits: When a later analysis compared HLA-associated TCR beta chains with equally common others, the HLA-associated chains turned out to be more clonally expanded and to have lower generation probabilities.

V was pared by 2 bases and J by 0 bases, with 14 bases between. Germline V gene lookup returns CDR1 SGHRS and CDR2 YFSETQ. The CDR3 has 17 amino acids. The sample taken for sequencing was PBMCs. The chain uses TRBV5-1 and TRBJ2-2, with D maybe TRBD2 (6 bases). The source is a woman aged 18-30 years in good health and CMV-seronegative. The CDR3 DNA follows: TGCGCCAGCAGCTTTCGTACTAGCCAACCGAACACCGGGGAGCTGTTTTTT. Its translation: CASSFRTSQPNTGELFF. The full variable domain, in which reference TRBV5-1 and TRBJ2-2 provide the parts outside the CDR3, is KAGVTQTPRYLIKTRGQQVTLSCSPISGHRSVSWYQQTPGQGLQFLFEYFSETQRNKGNFPGRFSGRQFSNSRSEMNVSTLELGDSALYLCASSFRTSQPNTGELFFGEGSRLTVL.